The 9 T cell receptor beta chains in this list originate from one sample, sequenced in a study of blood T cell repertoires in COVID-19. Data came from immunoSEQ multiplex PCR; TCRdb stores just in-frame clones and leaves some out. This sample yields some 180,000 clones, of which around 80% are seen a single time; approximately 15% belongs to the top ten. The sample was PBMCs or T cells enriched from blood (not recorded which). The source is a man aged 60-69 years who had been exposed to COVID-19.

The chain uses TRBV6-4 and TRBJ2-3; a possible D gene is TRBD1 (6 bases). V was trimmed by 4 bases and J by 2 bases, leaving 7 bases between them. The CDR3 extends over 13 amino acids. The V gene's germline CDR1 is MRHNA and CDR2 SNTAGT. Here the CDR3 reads CASSGQVTDTQYF. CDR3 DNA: TGTGCCAGCAGTGGACAGGTCACAGATACGCAGTATTTT.

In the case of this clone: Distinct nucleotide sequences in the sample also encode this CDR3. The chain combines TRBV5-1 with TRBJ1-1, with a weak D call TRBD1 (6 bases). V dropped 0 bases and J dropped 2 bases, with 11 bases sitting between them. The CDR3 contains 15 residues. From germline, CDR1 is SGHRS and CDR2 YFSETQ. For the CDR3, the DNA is TGCGCCAGCAGCTTGGTTGACAGGCGTAACACTGAAGCTTTCTTT. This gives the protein CASSLVDRRNTEAFF.

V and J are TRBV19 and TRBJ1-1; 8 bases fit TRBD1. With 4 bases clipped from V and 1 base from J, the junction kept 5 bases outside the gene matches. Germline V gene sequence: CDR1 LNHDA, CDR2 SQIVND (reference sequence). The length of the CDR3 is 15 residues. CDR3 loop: CASSTDRAGNTEAFF. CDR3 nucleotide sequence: TGTGCCAGTAGTACGGACAGGGCTGGGAACACTGAAGCTTTCTTT.

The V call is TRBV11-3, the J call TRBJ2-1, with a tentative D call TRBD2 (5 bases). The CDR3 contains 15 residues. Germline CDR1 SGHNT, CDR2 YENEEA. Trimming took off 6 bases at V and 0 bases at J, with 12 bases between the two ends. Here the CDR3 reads CASSRPGNSYNEQFF. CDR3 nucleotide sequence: TGTGCCAGCAGTAGACCCGGGAACTCCTACAATGAGCAGTTCTTC.

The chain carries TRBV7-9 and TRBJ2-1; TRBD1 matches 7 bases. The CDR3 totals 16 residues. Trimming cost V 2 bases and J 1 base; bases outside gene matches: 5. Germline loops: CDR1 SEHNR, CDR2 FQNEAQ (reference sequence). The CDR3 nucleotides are TGTGCCAGCAGCTTATTGGTGACAGGGTCCTACAATGAGCAGTTCTTC. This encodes CASSLLVTGSYNEQFF. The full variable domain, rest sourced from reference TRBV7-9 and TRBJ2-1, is DTGVSQNPRHKITKRGQNVTFRCDPISEHNRLYWYRQTLGQGPEFLTYFQNEAQLEKSRLLSDRFSAERPKGSFSTLEIQRTEQGDSAMYLCASSLLVTGSYNEQFFGPGTRLTVL.

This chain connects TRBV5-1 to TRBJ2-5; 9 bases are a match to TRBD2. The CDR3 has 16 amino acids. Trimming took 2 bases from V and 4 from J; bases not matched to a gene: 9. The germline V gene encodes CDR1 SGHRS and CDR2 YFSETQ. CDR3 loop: CASSLGSGSVVETQYF. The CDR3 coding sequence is TGCGCCAGCAGCTTAGGTAGCGGGAGTGTGGTAGAGACCCAGTACTTC.

DNA for the CDR3: TGTGCCACCAGCAAGGGTGGGAGGGGCCCCTACGAGCAGTACTTC. Translation: CATSKGGRGPYEQYF. The chain is built from TRBV15 and TRBJ2-7; TRBD2 matches at 7 bases. Per germline, CDR1 LNHNV and CDR2 YYDKDF (reference sequence). Trimming cost V 4 bases and J 2 bases; bases outside gene matches: 8. The CDR3 contains 15 residues.

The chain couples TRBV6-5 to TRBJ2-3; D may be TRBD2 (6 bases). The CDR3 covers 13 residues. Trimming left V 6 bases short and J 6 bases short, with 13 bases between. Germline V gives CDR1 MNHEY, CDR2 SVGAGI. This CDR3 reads CASRRDPRDTQYF. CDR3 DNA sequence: TGTGCCAGCAGGCGGGACCCGCGGGATACGCAGTATTTT.

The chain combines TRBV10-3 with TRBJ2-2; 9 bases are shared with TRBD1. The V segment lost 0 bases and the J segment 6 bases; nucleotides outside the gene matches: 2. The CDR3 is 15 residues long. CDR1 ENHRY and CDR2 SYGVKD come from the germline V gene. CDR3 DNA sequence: TGTGCCATCAGTGAGTCCGACAGGGGGGCCGGGGAGCTGTTTTTT. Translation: CAISESDRGAGELFF.